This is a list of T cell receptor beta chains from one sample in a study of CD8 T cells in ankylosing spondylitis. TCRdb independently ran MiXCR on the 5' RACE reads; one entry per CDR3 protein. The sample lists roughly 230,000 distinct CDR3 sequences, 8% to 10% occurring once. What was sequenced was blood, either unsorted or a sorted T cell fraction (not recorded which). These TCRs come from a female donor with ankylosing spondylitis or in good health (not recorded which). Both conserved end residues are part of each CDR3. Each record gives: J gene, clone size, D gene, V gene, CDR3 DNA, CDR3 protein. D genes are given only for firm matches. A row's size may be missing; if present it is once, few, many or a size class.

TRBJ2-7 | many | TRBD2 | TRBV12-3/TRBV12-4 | TGTGCCAGCAGCTGGGGACTAGCGGGAGGGTACGAGCAGTACTTT | CASSWGLAGGYEQYF
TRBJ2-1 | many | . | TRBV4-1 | TGCGCCAGCAGTCGGGAGTTTAATGAGCAGTTCTTC | CASSREFNEQFF
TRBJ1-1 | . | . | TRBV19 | TGTGCCAGTTCAAGATGGGCTGAAGCTTTCTTT | CASSRWAEAFF
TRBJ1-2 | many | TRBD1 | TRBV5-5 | TGTGCCAGCAGCTTGGCCGCACAGGGGAGCTATGGCTACACCTTC | CASSLAAQGSYGYTF
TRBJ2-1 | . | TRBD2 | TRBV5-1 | TGCGCCAGCAGCTTCGCGCTAGCGGGAGGTGATGAGCAGTTCTTC | CASSFALAGGDEQFF
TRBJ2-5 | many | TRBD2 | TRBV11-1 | TGTGCCAGCAGCCCAGGACTAGAAGAGACCCAGTACTTC | CASSPGLEETQYF
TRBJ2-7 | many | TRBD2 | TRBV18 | TGTGCCAGCTCACCAGGACTAGCGGGGGCGGGGAGTGAGCAGTACTTC | CASSPGLAGAGSEQYF
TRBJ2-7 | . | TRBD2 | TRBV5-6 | TGTGCCAGCAGCTTTCGAGCGGGAGCGGTTGACGAGCAGTACTTC | CASSFRAGAVDEQYF
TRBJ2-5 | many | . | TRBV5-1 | TGCGCCAGCAGCTTGGAGGGGGATCTAAAGACCCAGTACTTC | CASSLEGDLKTQYF
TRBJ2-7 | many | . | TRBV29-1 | TGCAGCGTTGAGTCCAGCTACGAGCAGTACTTC | CSVESSYEQYF
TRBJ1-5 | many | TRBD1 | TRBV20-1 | TGCAGTGCTAGAGGGACAGGCCTGGGGCCCCAGCATTTT | CSARGTGLGPQHF
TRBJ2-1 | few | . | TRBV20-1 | TGCAGTGCTAACAGTGGCGGCTATAACCGCAATGAGCAGTTCTTC | CSANSGGYNRNEQFF
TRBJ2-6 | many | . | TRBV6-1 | TGTGCCAGCACCGAAACCTGGCCTGGGGCCAACGTCCTGACTTTC | CASTETWPGANVLTF
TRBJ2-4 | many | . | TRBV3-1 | TGTGCCAGCTGGACTCTAGGGTACTTC | CASWTLGYF
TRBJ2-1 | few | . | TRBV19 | TGTGCCAGTACTAGGTCCCAGATAAACAATGAGCAGTTCTTC | CASTRSQINNEQFF
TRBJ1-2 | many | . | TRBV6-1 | TGTGCCAGCAGTCCCGGGCGGACCTTCTATGGCTACACCTTC | CASSPGRTFYGYTF
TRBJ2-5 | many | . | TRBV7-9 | TGTGCCAGCAGCTTGACTAGGGGTGAGACCCAGTACTTC | CASSLTRGETQYF
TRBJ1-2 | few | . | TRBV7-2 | TGTGCCAGCAGCTTAGCGGGAGGGACGGAACATGGCTACACCTTC | CASSLAGGTEHGYTF
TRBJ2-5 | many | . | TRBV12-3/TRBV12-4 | TGTGCCAGCAGTTTCGGCTTTGGAGAGACCCAGTACTTC | CASSFGFGETQYF
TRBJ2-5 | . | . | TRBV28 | TGTGCCAGCAGTTCAAAGGGACTCTTTGAAGAGACCCAGTACTTC | CASSSKGLFEETQYF
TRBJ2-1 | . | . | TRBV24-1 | TGTGCCACCAGTGATTTGTTGGATATGTACAATGAGCAGTTCTTC | CATSDLLDMYNEQFF
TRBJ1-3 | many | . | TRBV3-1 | TGTGCCAGCAGCCAAGAAAGGGACATACTAGCTGGAAACACCATATATTTT | CASSQERDILAGNTIYF
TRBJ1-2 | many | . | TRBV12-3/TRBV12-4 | TGTGCCACCCGGGATTCCAATAACTATGGCTACACCTTC | CATRDSNNYGYTF
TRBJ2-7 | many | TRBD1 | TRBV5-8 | TGTGCCAGCAGCCCCGGGACAGGGGGGGACGAGCAGTACTTC | CASSPGTGGDEQYF
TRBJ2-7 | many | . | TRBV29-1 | TGCAGCGTTGAGGGAAGCGGTTCGGAGCAGTACTTC | CSVEGSGSEQYF
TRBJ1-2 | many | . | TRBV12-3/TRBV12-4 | TGTGCCAGCAGTGTCAGTTTAGCTAACTATGGCTACACCTTC | CASSVSLANYGYTF
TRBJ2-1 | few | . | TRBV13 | TGTGCCAGCACCCGGAGTGGAAATGAGCAGTTCTTC | CASTRSGNEQFF
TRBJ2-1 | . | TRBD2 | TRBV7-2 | TGTGCCAGCAGCGGCCCCGGGACTAGCGGGAGGGCCGCTGAGCAGTTCTTC | CASSGPGTSGRAAEQFF
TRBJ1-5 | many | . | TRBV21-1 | TGTGCCAGCGATAGGAGTCAGCCCCAGCATTTT | CASDRSQPQHF
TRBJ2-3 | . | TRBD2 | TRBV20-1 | TGCAGTGCTAGACTACCGAAGAAGCGGGATGAATCAGATACGCAGTATTTT | CSARLPKKRDESDTQYF
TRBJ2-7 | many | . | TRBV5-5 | TGTGCCAGCAGCCCCGGTGGGGCAGGGAGCTCCTACGAGCAGTACTTC | CASSPGGAGSSYEQYF
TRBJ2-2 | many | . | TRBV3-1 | TGTGCCAGCAGCCAAGAAACGGGAAGAAGACGGGAGCTGTTTTTT | CASSQETGRRRELFF
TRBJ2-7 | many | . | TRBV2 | TGTGCCAGCAGGGACAGTTCCCTCTCCTACGAGCAGTACTTC | CASRDSSLSYEQYF
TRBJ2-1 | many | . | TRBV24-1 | TGTGCCACCAGTCACGGACCTGGGAAGAGGCAGTTCTTC | CATSHGPGKRQFF
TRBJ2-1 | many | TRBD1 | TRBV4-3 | TGCGCCAGCAGCCAAGCCAGGGGGATGGGGAATGAGCAGTTCTTC | CASSQARGMGNEQFF
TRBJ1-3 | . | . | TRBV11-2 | TGTGCCAGCAGCTTACGTCCAGGGAGCTCTGGAAACACCATATATTTT | CASSLRPGSSGNTIYF
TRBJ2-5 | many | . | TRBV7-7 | TGTGCCAGCAGCTTTCAGGGGCCGGGAGTACAAGAGACCCAGTACTTC | CASSFQGPGVQETQYF
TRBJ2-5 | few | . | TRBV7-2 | TGTGCCAGCAGCTTAGTGATTTCTGCGCAAGAGACCCAGTACTTC | CASSLVISAQETQYF
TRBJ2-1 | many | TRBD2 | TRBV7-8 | TGTGCCAGCAGCCGTACCGGGACTACGACCTACAATGAGCAGTTCTTC | CASSRTGTTTYNEQFF
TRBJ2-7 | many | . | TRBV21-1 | TGTGCCAGCAGCAAAGGGACAGTAAGGAAGTTTTCCGAGCAGTACTTC | CASSKGTVRKFSEQYF
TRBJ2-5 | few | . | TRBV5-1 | TGCGCCAGCAGCTCCTCAGGAGAGACCCAGTACTTC | CASSSSGETQYF
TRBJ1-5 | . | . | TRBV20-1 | TGCAGTGCAGGGTACATCAATCAGCCCCAGCATTTT | CSAGYINQPQHF